Presented here are 21 T cell receptor beta chains from one specimen sequenced in a study of response to subunit inactivated influenza vaccine. TCRdb re-called the RT-PCR reads through MiXCR, storing one row per CDR3 protein. Of 540,000 or so distinct CDR3 sequences listed, 13% are singletons. The sequencing here drew on PBMCs from blood, taken 40 to 50 days after vaccination. The receptors were sampled from a man in his fifties who received an inactivated influenza vaccine.

The table lists this clonotype with many counts. Compared with germline, one end of the junction differs, possibly owing to a read error. The CDR3 region is CASSLEGYGYTF. As DNA, the CDR3 is TGTGCCAGCAGTTTAGAGGGATATGGCTACACCTTC. This sequence joins TRBV7-2 and TRBJ1-2, with unresolved D. The CDR3 sequence is 12 residues long. Germline V CDR1 and CDR2: SGHTA, FQGNSA.

The chain couples TRBV20-1 to TRBJ2-2; D not certain. The CDR3 is 13 residues long. Germline V gene data show CDR1 as DFQATT and CDR2 as SNEGSKA (reference sequence). V lost 2 bases, J lost 7 bases, and 11 bases lay in between. CDR3 bases: TGCAGTGCTAGACCCAGCGTCGGCGGGGAGCTGTTTTTT. Protein sequence: CSARPSVGGELFF.

This clonotype was found many times. This chain links TRBV7-9 with TRBJ2-3; D gene unclear. The V end was cut by 2 bases, the J end by 4 bases, with 7 bases between. The CDR3 has 13 amino acids. Germline V lookup: CDR1 SEHNR, CDR2 FQNEAQ (reference sequence). DNA for the CDR3: TGTGCCAGCAGCTTAACGGGTGCAGATACGCAGTATTTT. Translating gives CASSLTGADTQYF.

The chain has TRBV7-2 and TRBJ2-1, with 10 bases identical to TRBD2. From germline, CDR1 is SGHTA and CDR2 FQGNSA. The J segment lost 5 bases and the V segment lost 5 bases, leaving 6 bases of the junction unmatched. The CDR3 length is 15 residues. CDR3 sequence reads: CASSQSGRANNEQFF. For the CDR3, the DNA is TGTGCCAGCAGCCAAAGCGGGAGGGCGAACAATGAGCAGTTCTTC.

Many counts were recorded for this clonotype. The chain combines TRBV4-2 with TRBJ1-5, with TRBD1 matching 7 bases. With 0 bases clipped from V and 4 bases from J, the junction kept 3 bases outside the gene matches. Germline V gene data show CDR1 as LGHNA and CDR2 as YNFKEQ. The CDR3 extends over 15 amino acids. The CDR3 DNA is TGTGCCAGCAGCCAAGAGGGACAGATAAATCAGCCCCAGCATTTT. It specifies CASSQEGQINQPQHF.

The rearrangement uses TRBV3-1 and TRBJ2-2, with TRBD2 matching over 12 bases. The CDR3 consists of 20 residues. Trimming took 0 bases from V and 7 from J; bases not matched to a gene: 15. CDR1 and CDR2 (germline): LGHDT, YNNKEL (reference sequence). In DNA, the CDR3 is TGTGCCAGCAGCCAAGATTCCCCCCTAGCGGGAGGGTTAATCCACGGGGAGCTGTTTTTT. Translated: CASSQDSPLAGGLIHGELFF.

The gene calls are TRBV7-9 and TRBJ1-3, with 8 bases matching TRBD1. The CDR3 is 15 amino acids. The trim removed 6 bases at V and 4 bases at J, leaving 8 bases unmatched. Looked up from germline, CDR1 is SEHNR and CDR2 is FQNEAQ (reference sequence). Written as DNA, the CDR3 is TGTGCCAGCAGGCTGACCGGGACAGGAGGAAACACCATATATTTT. This gives the protein CASRLTGTGGNTIYF. The whole variable domain, remainder taken from reference TRBV7-9 and TRBJ1-3, is DTGVSQNPRHKITKRGQNVTFRCDPISEHNRLYWYRQTLGQGPEFLTYFQNEAQLEKSRLLSDRFSAERPKGSFSTLEIQRTEQGDSAMYLCASRLTGTGGNTIYFGEGSWLTVV.

This clonotype was detected a few times. V is TRBV7-2 and J is TRBJ2-1; either TRBD1 or TRBD2 may fit D (5 bases each). Trimming took 6 bases from V and 9 from J, leaving 12 bases between them. Germline loops: CDR1 SGHTA, CDR2 FQGNSA. The length of the CDR3 is 12 residues. DNA for the CDR3: TGTGCCAGCAGACACCCCGGGGCTGAGCAGTTCTTC. Residues: CASRHPGAEQFF.

This clonotype was recorded many times. The V and J genes are TRBV12-3 or TRBV12-4 and TRBJ2-7; no firm D call. The germline V and J ends were trimmed by 1 base and 6 bases, with 10 bases remaining between them. The CDR3 has 13 residues. CDR3 region: CASSLGSNPEQYF. CDR3 nucleotides: TGTGCCAGCAGTTTAGGGTCCAACCCCGAGCAGTACTTC.

The chain joins TRBV29-1 to TRBJ2-3, with 8 bases lining up with TRBD2. Germline V lookup: CDR1 SQVTM, CDR2 ANQGSEA. CDR3 length: 15 residues. V dropped 5 bases and J dropped 4; count of bases not matched to a gene: 11. DNA of the CDR3: TGCAGCGTTAAGAGGACGGGGGGGCTAGCAGATACGCAGTATTTT. Translated, it gives CSVKRTGGLADTQYF.

V usage is TRBV5-1 and J usage is TRBJ2-1, with D possibly matching TRBD2 (5 bases). Germline V gene sequence: CDR1 SGHRS, CDR2 YFSETQ. The CDR3 has 15 residues. Trimming shortened V by 0 bases and J by 6 bases, and 13 bases separated the two germline ends. The chain's CDR3 is CASSLGETRSNEQFF. The CDR3 region has the DNA TGCGCCAGCAGCTTGGGGGAGACCCGGTCCAATGAGCAGTTCTTC.

This clonotype was seen a handful of times. The gene calls are TRBV6-1 and TRBJ2-7; 9 bases match TRBD1. Germline values: CDR1 MNHNS, CDR2 SASEGT. Germline trimming cut 4 bases from V and 2 bases from J; bases unmatched to any gene: 3. The CDR3 contains 14 residues. In DNA, the CDR3 is TGTGCCAGCAGTGTGGGGACAGGGCCCTACGAGCAGTACTTC. Its protein is CASSVGTGPYEQYF.

The chain joins TRBV4-2 to TRBJ1-5, with a weak D call TRBD1 (5 bases). Germline lookup yields CDR1 LGHNA and CDR2 YNFKEQ. Trimming cost V 0 bases and J 6 bases, with 15 bases left between them. CDR3 length: 16 residues. The CDR3 sequence: CASSQDLGGTRQPQHF. CDR3 DNA: TGTGCCAGCAGCCAAGATCTGGGAGGGACTCGTCAGCCCCAGCATTTT.

J is TRBJ2-3 and V is TRBV25-1, with a tentative D call TRBD1 (6 bases). The germline V gene encodes CDR1 MGHDK and CDR2 SYGVNS. The CDR3 spans 16 residues. Deletions cut 1 base from V and 2 bases from J, with 13 bases between. The CDR3 loop reads CASSEWQGTDTDTQYF. The CDR3 DNA sequence: TGTGCCAGCAGTGAATGGCAGGGGACGGACACAGATACGCAGTATTTT.

The chain is built from TRBV7-3 and TRBJ2-1, with 7 bases lining up with TRBD2. J gave up 5 bases and V 6 bases, and 13 bases lay outside the gene matches. This CDR3 region has 16 residues. CDR1 and CDR2 from the germline V gene are SGHTA and FQGTGA. In DNA, the CDR3 is TGTGCCAGCAGACCCGGCGAGCGGGGCCTGAACAATGAGCAGTTCTTC. Protein: CASRPGERGLNNEQFF.

The chain recombines TRBV20-1 with TRBJ2-7; 7 nucleotides align to TRBD2. The CDR3 has 15 residues. Germline assignment: CDR1 DFQATT and CDR2 SNEGSKA (reference sequence). The J segment lost 5 bases and the V segment lost 0 bases, leaving 10 bases of the junction unmatched. In nucleotides, the CDR3 is TGCAGTGCTAGAGATGATAGGCGGGAGTCGGACGAGCAGTACTTC. Encoded protein: CSARDDRRESDEQYF.

The V and J genes are TRBV20-1 and TRBJ2-7; no clear D. Per the germline V gene, CDR1 is DFQATT and CDR2 is SNEGSKA (reference sequence). The V gene lost 0 bases and the J gene lost 1 base, with 10 bases spanning the gap. This CDR3 is built from 14 residues. The CDR3 here is CSARDIISSYEQYF. In DNA, the CDR3 is TGCAGTGCTAGAGATATAATCAGTTCCTACGAGCAGTACTTC.

This clonotype was counted a few times. The chain employs TRBV12-3 or TRBV12-4 and TRBJ2-2; TRBD2 is a possible D gene (5 bases). Deletions cut 7 bases from V and 2 bases from J, with 20 bases between. This CDR3 is built from 17 residues. As DNA, the CDR3 is TGTGCCAGCAACCCCCAAGCGGATTCGATAAACACCGGGGAGCTGTTTTTT. It yields the protein CASNPQADSINTGELFF.

The CDR3 reads CSGQLAGGYEQYF. The DNA for the CDR3 is TGCAGCGGGCAACTAGCGGGAGGCTACGAGCAGTACTTC. The V gene is TRBV29-1, the J gene TRBJ2-7; 12 bases match TRBD2. V shed 7 bases and J 3 bases; nucleotides not matched to a gene: 4. This CDR3 is 13 amino acids long. Looked up from germline, CDR1 is SQVTM and CDR2 is ANQGSEA.

V gene TRBV12-3 or TRBV12-4 combines with J gene TRBJ1-1; D is possibly TRBD1 (6 bases). Trimming stripped 4 bases from V and 4 bases from J, with 16 bases between. This CDR3 contains 15 residues. CDR3 nucleotide sequence: TGTGCCAGCAGTTGGGGGGGCGCGGGTGGCACTGAAGCTTTCTTT. It specifies CASSWGGAGGTEAFF.

The chain carries TRBV6-2 or TRBV6-3 and TRBJ2-3, with TRBD2 matching 7 bases. The CDR3 length is 15 residues. CDR1 and CDR2 (germline): MNHEY, SVGEGT. The V segment lost 1 base and the J segment 3 bases; nucleotides outside the gene matches: 4. The CDR3 region is CASSYFGGGTDTQYF. The CDR3 nucleotides are TGTGCCAGCAGTTACTTCGGCGGGGGAACAGATACGCAGTATTTT.